This is a list of T cell receptor beta chains from one sample in a study of shared clonotypes between healthy human individuals. Clones were read by immunoSEQ multiplex PCR, and TCRdb kept only the in-frame ones, dropping some. The table has fewer than 850,000 clones, roughly 96% seen once; the top ten hold roughly 0.23%. Source material: naive CD8+ T cells sorted from blood. These receptors were collected from a man younger than 45 in good health. Each CDR3 is given with its conserved first and last residue. The order of the fields is clone size, D gene, V gene, J gene, CDR3 DNA, CDR3 protein. A D gene is named only where the DNA matches it firmly. Size tells how often a clone was seen (once, few, many) or the class of an expanded clone, and some rows leave it out.

clone size: .; D gene: .; V gene: TRBV5-5; J gene: TRBJ2-3; CDR3 DNA: TGTGCCAGCAGCTTCACTCAAGTCAGGGTGTCGACAGATACGCAGTATTTT; CDR3 protein: CASSFTQVRVSTDTQYF
clone size: .; D gene: .; V gene: TRBV5-1; J gene: TRBJ2-7; CDR3 DNA: TGCGCCAGCAGCGAAGACAGGCCTGACGAGCAGTACTTC; CDR3 protein: CASSEDRPDEQYF
clone size: .; D gene: TRBD2; V gene: TRBV11-2; J gene: TRBJ2-5; CDR3 DNA: TGTGCCAGCAGCTTAGCAGTGAGCGGGGAACTCCAAGAGACCCAGTACTTC; CDR3 protein: CASSLAVSGELQETQYF
clone size: .; D gene: .; V gene: TRBV7-6; J gene: TRBJ2-7; CDR3 DNA: TGTGCCAGCAGCCCACTTGGATACCGAGGGGGGCCGGTGGGGCAGTACTTC; CDR3 protein: CASSPLGYRGGPVGQYF
clone size: .; D gene: .; V gene: TRBV6-1; J gene: TRBJ1-4; CDR3 DNA: TGTGCCAGCAGTGAACCCGGCCATTTTAATGAAAAACTGTTTTTT; CDR3 protein: CASSEPGHFNEKLFF
clone size: once; D gene: TRBD2; V gene: TRBV27; J gene: TRBJ2-1; CDR3 DNA: TGTGCCAGCAGCCAGAGACTAGCGGGAGGGCGGATCTCCTACAATGAGCAGTTCTTC; CDR3 protein: CASSQRLAGGRISYNEQFF
clone size: .; D gene: .; V gene: TRBV20-1; J gene: TRBJ2-7; CDR3 DNA: TGCAGTGCTAGAGTGGTAGCCGAGCAGTACTTC; CDR3 protein: CSARVVAEQYF
clone size: .; D gene: .; V gene: TRBV29-1; J gene: TRBJ2-1; CDR3 DNA: TGCAGCGTTGAAGAAGGGGCCGTAGCCTACAATGAGCAGTTCTTC; CDR3 protein: CSVEEGAVAYNEQFF
clone size: .; D gene: .; V gene: TRBV9; J gene: TRBJ2-2; CDR3 DNA: TGTGCCAGCAGCGCAGATATAAACCCAGGGGAGCTGTTTTTT; CDR3 protein: CASSADINPGELFF
clone size: .; D gene: .; V gene: TRBV6-5; J gene: TRBJ2-7; CDR3 DNA: TGTGCCAGCAGTCGGCTGGGTAGCGGAGTCGAGCAGTACTTC; CDR3 protein: CASSRLGSGVEQYF
clone size: .; D gene: .; V gene: TRBV5-6; J gene: TRBJ2-7; CDR3 DNA: TGTGCCAGCAGCCTGACTTTATCCGACGAGCAGTACTTC; CDR3 protein: CASSLTLSDEQYF
clone size: .; D gene: .; V gene: TRBV11-3; J gene: TRBJ1-5; CDR3 DNA: TGTGCCAGCAGCTTAGATCTCCCCCATTGGGATCAGCCCCAGCATTTT; CDR3 protein: CASSLDLPHWDQPQHF
clone size: .; D gene: TRBD2; V gene: TRBV7-2; J gene: TRBJ2-7; CDR3 DNA: TGTGCCAGCGGACTAGTCCTCTCCTACGAGCAGTACTTC; CDR3 protein: CASGLVLSYEQYF
clone size: .; D gene: .; V gene: TRBV7-9; J gene: TRBJ2-3; CDR3 DNA: TGTGCCAGCAGCTCAACCGTGGGGGGGCACGCGCAGTATTTT; CDR3 protein: CASSSTVGGHAQYF
clone size: .; D gene: TRBD1; V gene: TRBV18; J gene: TRBJ2-1; CDR3 DNA: TGTGCCAGCTCACCCTGGGACAGCCCCTACAATGAGCAGTTCTTC; CDR3 protein: CASSPWDSPYNEQFF
clone size: .; D gene: TRBD1; V gene: TRBV11-1; J gene: TRBJ2-7; CDR3 DNA: TGTGCCAGCAGCTCCCGCCGGGGACAGCTGGACGAGCAGTACTTC; CDR3 protein: CASSSRRGQLDEQYF
clone size: .; D gene: TRBD1; V gene: TRBV7-6; J gene: TRBJ2-7; CDR3 DNA: TGTGCCAGCAGCGCCGGACAGGGGACCTCCTACGAGCAGTACTTC; CDR3 protein: CASSAGQGTSYEQYF
clone size: .; D gene: .; V gene: TRBV29-1; J gene: TRBJ2-3; CDR3 DNA: TGCAGCGTTGAAAGGGGGTCGGTAGGGACGGGAGATACGCAGTATTTT; CDR3 protein: CSVERGSVGTGDTQYF
clone size: once; D gene: .; V gene: TRBV30; J gene: TRBJ2-1; CDR3 DNA: TGTGCCTGGACCTACCTGGGGGGAGGAGCTGAGCAGTTCTTC; CDR3 protein: CAWTYLGGGAEQFF
clone size: .; D gene: .; V gene: TRBV7-9; J gene: TRBJ2-2; CDR3 DNA: TGTGCCAGCAGCTTAGCCGATACCGGGGAGCTGTTTTTT; CDR3 protein: CASSLADTGELFF
clone size: .; D gene: TRBD2; V gene: TRBV13; J gene: TRBJ2-1; CDR3 DNA: TGTGCCAGCAGTCAAGGACTAGCGGGAGATGAGCAGTTCTTC; CDR3 protein: CASSQGLAGDEQFF
clone size: .; D gene: .; V gene: TRBV12-5; J gene: TRBJ2-5; CDR3 DNA: TGTGCTAGTGGTTTGGTCCCGTTTGGGGGCTTGGGTTGGGAGACCCAGTACTTC; CDR3 protein: CASGLVPFGGLGWETQYF
clone size: .; D gene: .; V gene: TRBV30; J gene: TRBJ2-2; CDR3 DNA: TGTGCCTGGAGTGTGGACGGGAGCGGGACCGGGGAGCTGTTTTTT; CDR3 protein: CAWSVDGSGTGELFF
clone size: .; D gene: TRBD2; V gene: TRBV5-6; J gene: TRBJ2-1; CDR3 DNA: TGTGCCAGCAGCTTACCGGGACTATTGGAGCAGTTCTTC; CDR3 protein: CASSLPGLLEQFF
clone size: .; D gene: .; V gene: TRBV7-9; J gene: TRBJ2-1; CDR3 DNA: TGTGCCAGCAGCTCGACTAGAAACGATGAGCAGTTCTTC; CDR3 protein: CASSSTRNDEQFF
clone size: .; D gene: .; V gene: TRBV29-1; J gene: TRBJ2-7; CDR3 DNA: TGCAGCGTTCTTGCTTCTCCCCCGCACGAGCAGTACTTC; CDR3 protein: CSVLASPPHEQYF
clone size: .; D gene: .; V gene: TRBV16; J gene: TRBJ2-4; CDR3 DNA: TGTGCCAGCGCAAAATACGAAAACATTCAGTACTTC; CDR3 protein: CASAKYENIQYF
clone size: .; D gene: .; V gene: TRBV9; J gene: TRBJ2-1; CDR3 DNA: TGTGCCAGCAGCCCTCGGGACACCTACAATGAGCAGTTCTTC; CDR3 protein: CASSPRDTYNEQFF
clone size: .; D gene: .; V gene: TRBV5-6; J gene: TRBJ2-4; CDR3 DNA: TGTGCCAGCAGCTTTGGAGGTTGGAACATTCAGTACTTC; CDR3 protein: CASSFGGWNIQYF
clone size: .; D gene: .; V gene: TRBV6-5; J gene: TRBJ2-4; CDR3 DNA: TGTGCCAGCAGACCACATGAGGGGGCCAAAAACATTCAGTACTTC; CDR3 protein: CASRPHEGAKNIQYF
clone size: .; D gene: .; V gene: TRBV5-6; J gene: TRBJ1-1; CDR3 DNA: TGTGCCAGCAGCTTACAGCTCATGAACACTGAAGCTTTCTTT; CDR3 protein: CASSLQLMNTEAFF
clone size: once; D gene: .; V gene: TRBV7-9; J gene: TRBJ1-5; CDR3 DNA: TGTGCCAGCAGCGATTCAACTGGGCCTAATCAGCCCCAGCATTTT; CDR3 protein: CASSDSTGPNQPQHF
clone size: .; D gene: TRBD2; V gene: TRBV27; J gene: TRBJ2-1; CDR3 DNA: TGTGCCAGCAGTTTATCGGCCGGACTAGCGGGAGGGCCGGGGAATGAGCAGTTCTTC; CDR3 protein: CASSLSAGLAGGPGNEQFF
clone size: .; D gene: .; V gene: TRBV29-1; J gene: TRBJ2-5; CDR3 DNA: TGCAGCGTTGAAGATGAAGGGGTAGCACGGAGCGCACAAGAGACCCAGTACTTC; CDR3 protein: CSVEDEGVARSAQETQYF
clone size: .; D gene: .; V gene: TRBV6-5; J gene: TRBJ2-7; CDR3 DNA: TGTGCCAGCAGTTACTCAAAGTCTCCCTCCTACGAGCAGTACTTC; CDR3 protein: CASSYSKSPSYEQYF
clone size: once; D gene: .; V gene: TRBV6-5; J gene: TRBJ2-7; CDR3 DNA: TGTGCCAGCAGGCTGGCACTCATTGGCGAGCAGTACTTC; CDR3 protein: CASRLALIGEQYF
clone size: .; D gene: TRBD2; V gene: TRBV28; J gene: TRBJ2-5; CDR3 DNA: TGTGCCAGCAGTTTATCGGCGGGGGGGAGGCAAGAGACCCAGTACTTC; CDR3 protein: CASSLSAGGRQETQYF
clone size: .; D gene: .; V gene: TRBV27; J gene: TRBJ2-1; CDR3 DNA: TGTGCCGCTACAACAGGGCACAATGAGCAGTTCTTC; CDR3 protein: CAATTGHNEQFF
clone size: .; D gene: .; V gene: TRBV27; J gene: TRBJ2-7; CDR3 DNA: TGTGCCAGCAGTTTATCGAAAGGCAGGAGCTCCTACGAGCAGTACTTC; CDR3 protein: CASSLSKGRSSYEQYF
clone size: .; D gene: .; V gene: TRBV29-1; J gene: TRBJ2-1; CDR3 DNA: TGCAGCGTTACTGGCTGGGACGCTCACAATGAGCAGTTCTTC; CDR3 protein: CSVTGWDAHNEQFF
clone size: .; D gene: .; V gene: TRBV14; J gene: TRBJ1-2; CDR3 DNA: TGTGCCAGCAGGGGACTCGGCTATGGCTACACCTTC; CDR3 protein: CASRGLGYGYTF
clone size: .; D gene: TRBD2; V gene: TRBV6-6; J gene: TRBJ2-7; CDR3 DNA: TGTGCCAGCAGTCGGGAGGTAGCCGGCCCCGAGCAGTACTTC; CDR3 protein: CASSREVAGPEQYF
clone size: .; D gene: TRBD2; V gene: TRBV27; J gene: TRBJ2-1; CDR3 DNA: TGTGCCAGCAGTTTCCTCCTCGCGGGAGGGGGACGGAATGAGCAGTTCTTC; CDR3 protein: CASSFLLAGGGRNEQFF
clone size: .; D gene: TRBD1; V gene: TRBV15; J gene: TRBJ1-1; CDR3 DNA: TGTGCCACCAGCAGAGCCGTAGGACAGGGTAACACTGAAGCTTTCTTT; CDR3 protein: CATSRAVGQGNTEAFF
clone size: .; D gene: .; V gene: TRBV27; J gene: TRBJ1-5; CDR3 DNA: TGTGCCAGCAGTTTAGAGGGAACCCCTCCTTGGAATCAGCCCCAGCATTTT; CDR3 protein: CASSLEGTPPWNQPQHF
clone size: .; D gene: .; V gene: TRBV19; J gene: TRBJ1-2; CDR3 DNA: TGTGCCAGTAGTCCCACAGGGTTTTTCGGCTACACCTTC; CDR3 protein: CASSPTGFFGYTF
clone size: .; D gene: TRBD1; V gene: TRBV5-1; J gene: TRBJ2-3; CDR3 DNA: TGCGCCAGCAGCGCCGGGACAGGAAGCACAGATACGCAGTATTTT; CDR3 protein: CASSAGTGSTDTQYF
clone size: .; D gene: .; V gene: TRBV28; J gene: TRBJ1-2; CDR3 DNA: TGTGCCAGCAGACCGACTGGGGGGAACTATGGCTACACCTTC; CDR3 protein: CASRPTGGNYGYTF
clone size: .; D gene: TRBD1; V gene: TRBV11-2; J gene: TRBJ2-1; CDR3 DNA: TGTGCCAGCAACCTGGGGGGGACAGGGACCTACAATGAGCAGTTCTTC; CDR3 protein: CASNLGGTGTYNEQFF
clone size: .; D gene: .; V gene: TRBV29-1; J gene: TRBJ2-1; CDR3 DNA: TGCAGCGTTGTCGGCCTAGACAGAACGAAGGTCACTTACAATGAGCAGTTCTTC; CDR3 protein: CSVVGLDRTKVTYNEQFF
clone size: .; D gene: TRBD1; V gene: TRBV7-9; J gene: TRBJ2-7; CDR3 DNA: TGTGCCAGCAGCTTATCGACAGGGGGCAGGTACGAGCAGTACTTC; CDR3 protein: CASSLSTGGRYEQYF
clone size: .; D gene: .; V gene: TRBV7-9; J gene: TRBJ2-7; CDR3 DNA: TGTGCCAGCAGCTTTGGCCTCTACGAGCAGTACTTC; CDR3 protein: CASSFGLYEQYF
clone size: .; D gene: TRBD2; V gene: TRBV29-1; J gene: TRBJ2-3; CDR3 DNA: TGCAGCGCCACGGGACTAGCGGGTCCTTCCCCAGATACGCAGTATTTT; CDR3 protein: CSATGLAGPSPDTQYF
clone size: .; D gene: .; V gene: TRBV7-7; J gene: TRBJ2-5; CDR3 DNA: TGTGCTAGCAGCTTGTCAGGGCTCCAAGAGACCCAGTACTTC; CDR3 protein: CASSLSGLQETQYF